The 18 T cell receptor beta chains in this list originate from one sample, sequenced in a study of T-cell reconstitution after alpha-beta-depleted transplantation in children. The TCRbeta library was prepared with unique molecular identifiers. TCRdb reprocessed the PCR reads with MiXCR, giving one entry per CDR3 protein. The table lists some 600,000 distinct CDR3 sequences, approximately 17% of them singletons. The sample was PBMCs from the stem cell graft donor, taken from the stem cell graft. The receptor source for this set is a human donor who donated a stem cell graft to a child with acute myeloid leukemia.

Many counts were recorded for this clonotype. This chain joins TRBV20-1 and TRBJ2-1; TRBD2 matches 8 bases. This CDR3 is 13 amino acids long. Germline CDR1 DFQATT, CDR2 SNEGSKA (reference sequence). V lost 6 bases and J lost 2; bases outside the gene matches: 3. The CDR3 sequence is CSASTSAYNEQFF. CDR3 in DNA: TGCAGTGCCTCGACTAGCGCCTACAATGAGCAGTTCTTC.

About this clonotype: A read error may produce the germline difference seen at one junction end. The chain carries TRBV29-1 and TRBJ2-2, with D possibly being TRBD1 (6 bases). The V gene's germline CDR1 is SQVTM and CDR2 ANQGSEA. The CDR3 extends over 14 amino acids. The CDR3 reads CSVPRQENTEELFF. The CDR3 coding sequence is TGCAGCGTTCCCCGACAGGAGAACACCGAGGAGCTGTTTTTT.

This clonotype was observed many times. The chain has TRBV7-9 and TRBJ1-3; D is possibly TRBD1 (6 bases). Germline CDR1 and CDR2: SEHNR and FQNEAQ (reference sequence). V was pared by 5 bases and J by 2 bases, with 7 bases between. This CDR3 is built from 13 residues. The chain's CDR3 is CASSRTAGNTIYF. The CDR3 DNA reads TGTGCCAGCAGCAGGACAGCTGGAAACACCATATATTTT.

This clonotype was recorded a few times. The V call is TRBV6-1, the J call TRBJ2-7, with TRBD1 identical over 9 bases. CDR1 is MNHNS, CDR2 SASEGT, per germline. This CDR3 region has 12 residues. Losses at the gene ends were 6 bases for V and 6 bases for J; bases not matched to a gene: 3. The CDR3 sequence: CASSMTGGEQYF. CDR3 in DNA: TGTGCCAGCAGCATGACAGGGGGCGAGCAGTACTTC.

In this sample, this clonotype turned up many times. The rearrangement joins TRBV12-3 or TRBV12-4 to TRBJ1-2, with D possibly matching TRBD1 (5 bases). Deletions cut 6 bases from V and 14 bases from J, with 13 bases between. The CDR3 is 10 residues long. The CDR3 DNA is TGTGCCAGCAGCATGACAGTTCTGACCTTC. Protein product: CASSMTVLTF.

This clonotype occurred many times. The chain couples TRBV12-3 or TRBV12-4 to TRBJ2-1; D possibly uses TRBD1 or TRBD2 (5 bases each). This CDR3 spans 14 amino acids. V gave up 3 bases and J gave up 6 bases, with 12 bases separating them. The CDR3 coding sequence is TGTGCCAGCAGTTTTGGGACCTTCCTCAATGAGCAGTTCTTC. Amino acid sequence: CASSFGTFLNEQFF.

This clonotype was picked up many times. The genes are TRBV20-1 and TRBJ2-1, with 7 nucleotides matching TRBD1. The CDR3 runs 14 residues. Germline assignment: CDR1 DFQATT and CDR2 SNEGSKA (reference sequence). J gave up 4 bases and V 4 bases, and 7 bases lay outside the gene matches. The CDR3 here is CSANDRELYNEQFF. The CDR3 region has the DNA TGCAGTGCTAACGACAGGGAACTTTACAATGAGCAGTTCTTC.

This clonotype occurred a few times. The J gene is TRBJ2-7, the V gene TRBV10-3, with D tentatively TRBD2 (6 bases). Germline V CDR1 and CDR2: ENHRY, SYGVKD. The CDR3 consists of 14 residues. Deletions cut 4 bases from V and 7 bases from J, with 17 bases between. The CDR3 bases are TGTGCCATCAGTGGGGAGACTAGGGGACGAGAGCAGTACTTC. This codes for CAISGETRGREQYF.

This clonotype was observed a few times. The DNA of the CDR3 is TGTGCCAGCAGCTCCCAGGGGAGCTCCTACAATGAGCAGTTCTTC. Translation: CASSSQGSSYNEQFF. The chain couples TRBV5-5 to TRBJ2-1, with a possible D match to TRBD1 (6 bases). The CDR3 has 15 amino acids. The germline CDR1 and CDR2 sequences are SGHKS and YYEKEE (reference sequence). The V gene lost 3 bases and the J gene lost 0 bases, with 10 bases spanning the gap.

This clonotype was found a few times. The V call is TRBV6-2 or TRBV6-3, the J call TRBJ1-5; weak D call: TRBD1 (6 bases). Germline V lookup: CDR1 MNHEY, CDR2 SVGEGT. The germline V and J ends were trimmed by 5 bases and 3 bases, with 11 bases remaining between them. This CDR3 has 14 amino acids. The CDR3: CASSPRTDNQPQHF. The CDR3 DNA reads as TGTGCCAGCAGTCCCCGGACAGACAATCAGCCCCAGCATTTT.

The chain links TRBV12-3 or TRBV12-4 to TRBJ2-1; D is unresolved. Trimming left V 5 bases short and J 6 bases short, with 17 bases between. The CDR3 spans 15 residues. The CDR3 loop is CASSIDPATANEQFF. The CDR3 bases are TGTGCCAGCAGTATTGACCCAGCTACGGCCAATGAGCAGTTCTTC.

The V call is TRBV7-2, the J call TRBJ2-3; unclear D gene. CDR1 and CDR2 (germline): SGHTA, FQGNSA. Trimming cost V 2 bases and J 0 bases, with 9 bases left between them. The CDR3 has 15 residues. CDR3 sequence reads: CASSLQSRSTDTQYF. For the CDR3, the DNA is TGTGCCAGCAGCTTACAATCGAGAAGCACAGATACGCAGTATTTT.

This clonotype was detected many times. The chain is built from TRBV20-1 and TRBJ1-5, with 9 nucleotides matching TRBD1. Germline V gives CDR1 DFQATT, CDR2 SNEGSKA (reference sequence). V lost 1 base to trimming and J lost 0 bases; unmatched junction nucleotides: 4. CDR3 length: 16 residues. The CDR3: CSARAGTGNSNQPQHF. The CDR3 nucleotides read TGCAGTGCTAGAGCCGGGACAGGGAATAGCAATCAGCCCCAGCATTTT.

At least ten counts were recorded for this clonotype. V and J are TRBV12-3 or TRBV12-4 and TRBJ2-3; TRBD1 might be the D (5 bases). This CDR3 region has 14 residues. Deletions cut 6 bases from V and 2 bases from J, with 12 bases between. CDR3 amino acids: CASSLRGFTDTQYF. Written as DNA, the CDR3 is TGTGCCAGCAGCCTTAGGGGCTTCACAGATACGCAGTATTTT.

The J gene is TRBJ2-5, the V gene TRBV5-1, with TRBD2 matching over 12 bases. Trimming took 4 bases from V and 0 from J; bases not matched to a gene: 7. This CDR3 spans 17 amino acids. Germline loops: CDR1 SGHRS, CDR2 YFSETQ. CDR3 in DNA: TGCGCCAGCAGCGCGGGACTAGCGGGCGCGTACCAAGAGACCCAGTACTTC. Translation gives CASSAGLAGAYQETQYF.

This clonotype was recorded a few times. The V call is TRBV5-5, the J call TRBJ1-6; D remains ambiguous. Per germline, CDR1 SGHKS and CDR2 YYEKEE (reference sequence). V was cut by 1 base and J by 0 bases, with 11 bases left in between. The CDR3 runs 17 residues. The CDR3 DNA reads as TGTGCCAGCAGCTTGTACAGAGTGAGCTCCTATAATTCACCCCTCCACTTT. Its protein is CASSLYRVSSYNSPLHF.

This clonotype has only a few counts. This chain uses TRBV4-1 with TRBJ2-1, with 7 bases matching TRBD2. The CDR3 is 16 amino acids. J lost 7 bases, V lost 1 base, and 10 bases had no gene match. CDR1 MGHRA and CDR2 YSYEKL come from the germline V gene. The CDR3 DNA is TGCGCCAGCAGCCAAGGTGGGGGGGTATTGAAGAATGAGCAGTTCTTC. The encoded protein is CASSQGGGVLKNEQFF.

The chain has TRBV7-9 and TRBJ2-1; no definite D call. From germline, CDR1 is SEHNR and CDR2 FQNEAQ (reference sequence). The CDR3 contains 12 residues. The ends were cut back, 3 bases at V and 9 bases at J, with 9 bases in the middle. Written as DNA, the CDR3 is TGTGCCAGCAGCTTCGAGTCCGTTGAGCAGTTCTTC. Translated, it gives CASSFESVEQFF.